One and the same sample provided the 3 T cell receptor beta chains below, sequenced in a study of OX40 agonist ivuxolimab in advanced cancers. Produced via immunoSEQ multiplex PCR; TCRdb's table is partial and in-frame only. This table has around 84,000 clones, 84% appearing once. The source was CD4+ or CD8+ T cells sorted from blood, collected in a trial of the OX40 agonist ivuxolimab. These receptors all come from an adult with an advanced solid tumor such as melanoma, head and neck, liver or kidney cancer.

This clone was counted a single time. The V and J genes are TRBV5-1 and TRBJ2-1; weak D call: TRBD2 (6 bases). CDR1 is SGHRS, CDR2 YFSETQ, per germline. This CDR3 comprises 15 residues. V lost 2 bases, J lost 0 bases, and 9 bases lay in between. The CDR3 nucleotides read TGCGCCAGCAGCTTCTTAGCGGACTCCTACAATGAGCAGTTCTTC. It encodes CASSFLADSYNEQFF.

The chain links TRBV5-1 to TRBJ1-1, with a tentative D call TRBD1 (6 bases). CDR1 and CDR2 from the germline V gene are SGHRS and YFSETQ. Trimming stripped 4 bases from V and 1 base from J, with 17 bases between. The CDR3 covers 16 residues. This CDR3 is CASSPGDNQGNTEAFF. The DNA for the CDR3 is TGCGCCAGCAGCCCCGGGGACAACCAGGGGAACACTGAAGCTTTCTTT.

The sample holds one count of this clone. CDR3 coding DNA: TGTGCCAGCAGCGATTCCCTCCAGACTAGCGGGACCCTGGTATGGGAGCAGTACTTC. Its protein is CASSDSLQTSGTLVWEQYF. The chain couples TRBV28 to TRBJ2-7; TRBD2 agrees at 11 bases. The V and J ends lost 6 bases and 7 bases, in that order; junction bases with no gene match: 23. The CDR3 is 19 residues long. CDR1 and CDR2 (germline): MDHEN, SYDVKM.